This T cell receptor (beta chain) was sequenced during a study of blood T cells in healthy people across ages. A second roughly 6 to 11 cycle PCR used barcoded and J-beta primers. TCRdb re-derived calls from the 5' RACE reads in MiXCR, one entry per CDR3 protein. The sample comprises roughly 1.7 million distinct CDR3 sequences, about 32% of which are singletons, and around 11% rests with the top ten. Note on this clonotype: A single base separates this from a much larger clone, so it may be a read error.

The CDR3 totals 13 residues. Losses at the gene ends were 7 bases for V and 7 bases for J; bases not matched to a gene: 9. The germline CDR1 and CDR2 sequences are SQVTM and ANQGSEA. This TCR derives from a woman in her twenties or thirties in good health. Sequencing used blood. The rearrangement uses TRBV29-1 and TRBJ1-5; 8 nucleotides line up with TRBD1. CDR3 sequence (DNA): TGCAGCGCCGGACAGGGACTTCGGCAGCCCCAGCATTTT. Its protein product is CSAGQGLRQPQHF.